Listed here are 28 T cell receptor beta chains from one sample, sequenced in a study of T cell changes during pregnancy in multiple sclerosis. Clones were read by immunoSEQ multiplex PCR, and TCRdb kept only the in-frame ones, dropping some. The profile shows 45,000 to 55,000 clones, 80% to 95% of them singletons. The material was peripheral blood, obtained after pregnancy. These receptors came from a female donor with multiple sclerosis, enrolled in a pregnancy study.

The CDR3 sequence: CASSSTYEQYF. For the CDR3, the DNA is TGTGCCAGCAGTTCCACCTACGAGCAGTACTTC. V is TRBV27 and J is TRBJ2-7, with D unresolved. This CDR3 is built from 11 residues. CDR1 MNHEY and CDR2 SMNVEV come from the germline V gene (reference sequence). V lost 4 bases, J lost 2 bases, and 3 bases lay in between.

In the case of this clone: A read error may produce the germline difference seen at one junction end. DNA for the CDR3: TGCGCCAGCAGCCAAGATGCGGAGGCCAATCAAAAACTCTTT. It translates to CASSQDAEANQKLF. The chain links TRBV4-3 to TRBJ1-6; D remains unclear. The CDR3 is 14 residues long. Germline V gives CDR1 LGHNA, CDR2 YSLEER.

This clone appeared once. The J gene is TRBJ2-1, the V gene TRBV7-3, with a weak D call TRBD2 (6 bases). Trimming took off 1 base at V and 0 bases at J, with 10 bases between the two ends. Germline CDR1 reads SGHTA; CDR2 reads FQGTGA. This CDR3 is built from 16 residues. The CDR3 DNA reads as TGTGCCAGCAGCTTAATCGCGGGGTTCTCCTACAATGAGCAGTTCTTC. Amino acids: CASSLIAGFSYNEQFF.

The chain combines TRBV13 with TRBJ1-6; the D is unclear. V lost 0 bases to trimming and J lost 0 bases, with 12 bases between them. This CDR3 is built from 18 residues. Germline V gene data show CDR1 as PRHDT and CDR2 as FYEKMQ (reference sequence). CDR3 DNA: TGTGCCAGCAGCTTAGGCGCCGGGAAAAGCTCCTATAATTCACCCCTCCACTTT. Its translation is CASSLGAGKSSYNSPLHF.

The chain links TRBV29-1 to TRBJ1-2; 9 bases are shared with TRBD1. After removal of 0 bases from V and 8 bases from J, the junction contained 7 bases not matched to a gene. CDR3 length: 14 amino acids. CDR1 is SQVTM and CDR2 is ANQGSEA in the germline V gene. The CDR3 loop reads CSVEDQDRGMGYTF. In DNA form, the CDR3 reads TGCAGCGTTGAAGATCAGGACAGGGGAATGGGCTACACCTTC.

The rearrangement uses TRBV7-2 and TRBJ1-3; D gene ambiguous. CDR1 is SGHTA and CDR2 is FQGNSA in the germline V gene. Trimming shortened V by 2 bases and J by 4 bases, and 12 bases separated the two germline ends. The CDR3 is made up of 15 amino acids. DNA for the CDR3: TGTGCCAGCAGCTTATCTCCAGGTTCCGGAAACACCATATATTTT. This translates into CASSLSPGSGNTIYF.

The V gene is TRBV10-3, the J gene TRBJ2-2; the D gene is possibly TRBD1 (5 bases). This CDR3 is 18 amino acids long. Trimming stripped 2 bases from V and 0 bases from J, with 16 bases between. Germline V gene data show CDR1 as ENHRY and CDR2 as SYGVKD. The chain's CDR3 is CAISELEIGVANTGELFF. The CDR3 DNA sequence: TGTGCCATCAGTGAGCTCGAAATAGGGGTCGCGAACACCGGGGAGCTGTTTTTT.

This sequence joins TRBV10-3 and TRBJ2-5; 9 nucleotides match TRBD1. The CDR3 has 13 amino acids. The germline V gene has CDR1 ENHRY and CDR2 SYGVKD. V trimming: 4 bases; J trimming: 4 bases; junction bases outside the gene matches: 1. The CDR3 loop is CAISVTGGETQYF. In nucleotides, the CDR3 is TGTGCCATCAGTGTGACAGGGGGAGAGACCCAGTACTTC.

The CDR3 reads CAGTLDSVSEAFF. The DNA for the CDR3 is TGTGCCGGAACTTTGGACAGTGTCAGCGAAGCTTTCTTT. This rearrangement joins TRBV6-1 to TRBJ1-1; possibly TRBD1 for D (6 bases). Deletions cut 11 bases from V and 8 bases from J, with 21 bases between. CDR3 length equals 13 residues. Germline values: CDR1 MNHNS, CDR2 SASEGT.

The CDR3 nucleotides read TGCGCCAGGTCTAGGACAGGGAATCTACTCCCCTACTATGGCTACACCTTC. Its translation is CARSRTGNLLPYYGYTF. The chain couples TRBV5-1 to TRBJ1-2, with 8 bases lining up with TRBD1. The V gene end was trimmed by 8 bases and the J gene end by 3 bases; junction bases not matched to a gene: 18. Per germline, CDR1 SGHRS and CDR2 YFSETQ. CDR3 length: 17 residues.

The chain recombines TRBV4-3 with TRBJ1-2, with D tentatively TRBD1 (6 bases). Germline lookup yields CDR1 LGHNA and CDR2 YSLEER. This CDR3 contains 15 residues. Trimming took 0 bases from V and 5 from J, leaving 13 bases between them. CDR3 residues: CASSQDRGGRYGYTF. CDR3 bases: TGCGCCAGCAGCCAAGATCGGGGGGGCAGGTATGGCTACACCTTC.

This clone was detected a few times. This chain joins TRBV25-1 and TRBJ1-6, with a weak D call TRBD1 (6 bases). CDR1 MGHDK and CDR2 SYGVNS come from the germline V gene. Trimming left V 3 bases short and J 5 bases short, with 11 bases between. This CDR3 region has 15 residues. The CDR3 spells CASSERGPHNSPLHF. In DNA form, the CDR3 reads TGTGCCAGCAGTGAGCGGGGGCCCCATAATTCACCCCTCCACTTT.

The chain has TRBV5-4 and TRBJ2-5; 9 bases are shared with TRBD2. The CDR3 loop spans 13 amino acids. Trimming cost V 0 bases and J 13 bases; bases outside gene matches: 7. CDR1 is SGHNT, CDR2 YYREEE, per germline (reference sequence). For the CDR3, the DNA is TGTGCCAGCAGCTTGGGGTTAGCGGGGGATCGGTACTTC. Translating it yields CASSLGLAGDRYF.

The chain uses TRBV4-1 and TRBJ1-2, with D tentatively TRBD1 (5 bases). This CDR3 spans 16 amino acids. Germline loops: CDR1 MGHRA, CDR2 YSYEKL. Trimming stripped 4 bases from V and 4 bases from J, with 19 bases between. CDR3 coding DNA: TGCGCCAGCAGCCCTTTAGAGGGGACTAGGAGCTATGGCTACACCTTC. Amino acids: CASSPLEGTRSYGYTF.

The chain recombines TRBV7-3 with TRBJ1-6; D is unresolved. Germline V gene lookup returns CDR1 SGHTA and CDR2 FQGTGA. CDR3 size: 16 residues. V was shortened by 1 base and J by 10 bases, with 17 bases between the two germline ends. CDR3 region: CASSLNRAGGGSPLHF. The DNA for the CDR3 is TGTGCCAGCAGCTTAAACCGGGCGGGAGGTGGATCACCCCTCCACTTT.

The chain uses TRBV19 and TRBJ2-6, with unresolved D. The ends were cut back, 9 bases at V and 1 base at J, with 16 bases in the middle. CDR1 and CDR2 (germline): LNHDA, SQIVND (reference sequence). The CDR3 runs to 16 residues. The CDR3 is CASGPIADSGANVLTF. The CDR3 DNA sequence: TGTGCCAGCGGCCCTATCGCGGATTCTGGGGCCAACGTCCTGACTTTC. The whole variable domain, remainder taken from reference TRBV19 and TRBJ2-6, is DGGITQSPKYLFRKEGQNVTLSCEQNLNHDAMYWYRQDPGQGLRLIYYSQIVNDFQKGDIAEGYSVSREKKESFPLTVTSAQKNPTAFYLCASGPIADSGANVLTFGAGSRLTVL.

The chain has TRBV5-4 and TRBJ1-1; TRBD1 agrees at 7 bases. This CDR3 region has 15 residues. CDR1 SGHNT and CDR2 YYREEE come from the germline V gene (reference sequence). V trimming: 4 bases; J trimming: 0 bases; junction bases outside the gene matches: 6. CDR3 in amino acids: CASSTEQGLNTEAFF. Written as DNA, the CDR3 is TGTGCCAGCAGCACGGAACAGGGGCTGAACACTGAAGCTTTCTTT.

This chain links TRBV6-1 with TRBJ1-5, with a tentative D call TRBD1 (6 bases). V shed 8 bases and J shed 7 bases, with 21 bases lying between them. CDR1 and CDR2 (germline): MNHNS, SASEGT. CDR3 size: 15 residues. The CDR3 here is CASWIIDRPSQPQHF. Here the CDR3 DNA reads TGTGCCAGCTGGATAATAGACAGGCCGTCGCAGCCCCAGCATTTT.

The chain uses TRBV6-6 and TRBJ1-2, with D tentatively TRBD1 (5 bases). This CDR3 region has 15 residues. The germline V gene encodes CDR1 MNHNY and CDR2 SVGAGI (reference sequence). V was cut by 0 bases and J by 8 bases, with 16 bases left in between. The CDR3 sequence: CASSYSTGPLGGYTF. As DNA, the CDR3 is TGTGCCAGCAGTTACTCCACAGGTCCCTTAGGGGGCTACACCTTC.

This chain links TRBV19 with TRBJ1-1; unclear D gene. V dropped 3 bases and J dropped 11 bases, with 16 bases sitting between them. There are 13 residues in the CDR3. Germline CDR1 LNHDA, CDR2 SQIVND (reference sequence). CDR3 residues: CASSILTAAWAFF. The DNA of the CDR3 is TGTGCCAGTAGTATCTTAACGGCGGCGTGGGCTTTCTTT.

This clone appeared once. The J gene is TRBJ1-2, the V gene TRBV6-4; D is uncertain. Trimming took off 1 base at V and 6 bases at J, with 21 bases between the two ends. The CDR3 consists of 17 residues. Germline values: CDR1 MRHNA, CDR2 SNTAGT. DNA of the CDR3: TGTGCCAGCAGTGACTTCTACACATCGAGACGGGATGATGGCTACACCTTC. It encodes CASSDFYTSRRDDGYTF.

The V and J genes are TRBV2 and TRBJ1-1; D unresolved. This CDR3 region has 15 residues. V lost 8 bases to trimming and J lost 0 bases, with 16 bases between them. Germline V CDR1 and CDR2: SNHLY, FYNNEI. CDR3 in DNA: TGTGCCAGCGAACCGAGGGCTGCTTTGAACACTGAAGCTTTCTTT. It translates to CASEPRAALNTEAFF.

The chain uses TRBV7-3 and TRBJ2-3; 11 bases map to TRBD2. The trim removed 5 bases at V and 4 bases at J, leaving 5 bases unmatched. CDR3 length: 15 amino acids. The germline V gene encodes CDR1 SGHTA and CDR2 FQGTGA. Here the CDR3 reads CASSLLGLAADTQYF. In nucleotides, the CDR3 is TGTGCCAGCAGCCTTTTGGGACTAGCGGCAGATACGCAGTATTTT.

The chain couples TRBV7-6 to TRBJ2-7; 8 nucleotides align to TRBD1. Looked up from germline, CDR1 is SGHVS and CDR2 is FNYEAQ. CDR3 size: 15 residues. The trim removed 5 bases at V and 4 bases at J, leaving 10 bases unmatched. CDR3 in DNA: TGTGCCAGCAGCCTTAGACCGGGACAGGAATACGAGCAGTACTTC. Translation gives CASSLRPGQEYEQYF.

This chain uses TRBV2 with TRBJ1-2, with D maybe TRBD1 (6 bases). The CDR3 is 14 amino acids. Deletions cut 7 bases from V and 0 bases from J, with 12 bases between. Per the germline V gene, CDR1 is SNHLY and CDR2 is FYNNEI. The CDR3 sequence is CASKQGLPNYGYTF. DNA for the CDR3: TGTGCCAGCAAACAGGGTCTCCCTAACTATGGCTACACCTTC.

The CDR3 coding sequence is TGTGCCAGCAGCGATTACAGGGATCCAGATACGCAGTATTTT. It yields the protein CASSDYRDPDTQYF. The chain joins TRBV11-3 to TRBJ2-3; TRBD1 is a possible D gene (6 bases). Germline V gene lookup returns CDR1 SGHNT and CDR2 YENEEA. This CDR3 has 14 amino acids. The V gene lost 5 bases and the J gene lost 4 bases, with 13 bases spanning the gap.

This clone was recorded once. CDR3 nucleotides: TGCAGCGCCCAGGGGGCCAGGGCCCAAAATGAGCAGTTCTTC. Amino acids: CSAQGARAQNEQFF. This sequence joins TRBV29-1 and TRBJ2-1; 8 bases are shared with TRBD1. Germline V gene sequence: CDR1 SQVTM, CDR2 ANQGSEA. V was pared by 7 bases and J by 7 bases, with 12 bases of the junction left unmatched. The CDR3 contains 14 residues.

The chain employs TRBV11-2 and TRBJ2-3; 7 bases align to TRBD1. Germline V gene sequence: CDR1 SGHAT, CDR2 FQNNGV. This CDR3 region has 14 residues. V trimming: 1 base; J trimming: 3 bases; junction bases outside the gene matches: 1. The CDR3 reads CASSLGRGTDTQYF. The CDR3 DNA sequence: TGTGCCAGCAGCTTAGGCAGGGGGACAGATACGCAGTATTTT.